This T cell receptor beta chain comes out of a study of shared clonotypes between healthy human individuals. Generated by immunoSEQ multiplex PCR, the TCRdb table keeps only in-frame clones and is missing some. This sample has 1.4 million or so clones, with 97% to 99% found just once. The sample taken for sequencing was naive CD4+ T cells sorted from blood. Subset of the sample: CD45RA+ positively selected. The TCR comes from a man aged 25-45 years in good health.

Here the CDR3 reads CASSLVAGGLEQYF. The CDR3 nucleotides are TGTGCCAGCAGCTTGGTAGCGGGAGGGCTCGAGCAGTACTTC. The chain links TRBV5-4 to TRBJ2-7, with 11 bases identical to TRBD2. V lost 0 bases, J lost 6 bases, and 2 bases stayed unmatched. Germline CDR1 and CDR2: SGHNT and YYREEE (reference sequence). The CDR3 contains 14 residues. The entire variable domain, with the rest obtained from reference TRBV5-4 and TRBJ2-7, is as follows: ETGVTQSPTHLIKTRGQQVTLRCSSQSGHNTVSWYQQALGQGPQFIFQYYREEENGRGNFPPRFSGLQFPNYSSELNVNALELDDSALYLCASSLVAGGLEQYFGPGTRLTVT.